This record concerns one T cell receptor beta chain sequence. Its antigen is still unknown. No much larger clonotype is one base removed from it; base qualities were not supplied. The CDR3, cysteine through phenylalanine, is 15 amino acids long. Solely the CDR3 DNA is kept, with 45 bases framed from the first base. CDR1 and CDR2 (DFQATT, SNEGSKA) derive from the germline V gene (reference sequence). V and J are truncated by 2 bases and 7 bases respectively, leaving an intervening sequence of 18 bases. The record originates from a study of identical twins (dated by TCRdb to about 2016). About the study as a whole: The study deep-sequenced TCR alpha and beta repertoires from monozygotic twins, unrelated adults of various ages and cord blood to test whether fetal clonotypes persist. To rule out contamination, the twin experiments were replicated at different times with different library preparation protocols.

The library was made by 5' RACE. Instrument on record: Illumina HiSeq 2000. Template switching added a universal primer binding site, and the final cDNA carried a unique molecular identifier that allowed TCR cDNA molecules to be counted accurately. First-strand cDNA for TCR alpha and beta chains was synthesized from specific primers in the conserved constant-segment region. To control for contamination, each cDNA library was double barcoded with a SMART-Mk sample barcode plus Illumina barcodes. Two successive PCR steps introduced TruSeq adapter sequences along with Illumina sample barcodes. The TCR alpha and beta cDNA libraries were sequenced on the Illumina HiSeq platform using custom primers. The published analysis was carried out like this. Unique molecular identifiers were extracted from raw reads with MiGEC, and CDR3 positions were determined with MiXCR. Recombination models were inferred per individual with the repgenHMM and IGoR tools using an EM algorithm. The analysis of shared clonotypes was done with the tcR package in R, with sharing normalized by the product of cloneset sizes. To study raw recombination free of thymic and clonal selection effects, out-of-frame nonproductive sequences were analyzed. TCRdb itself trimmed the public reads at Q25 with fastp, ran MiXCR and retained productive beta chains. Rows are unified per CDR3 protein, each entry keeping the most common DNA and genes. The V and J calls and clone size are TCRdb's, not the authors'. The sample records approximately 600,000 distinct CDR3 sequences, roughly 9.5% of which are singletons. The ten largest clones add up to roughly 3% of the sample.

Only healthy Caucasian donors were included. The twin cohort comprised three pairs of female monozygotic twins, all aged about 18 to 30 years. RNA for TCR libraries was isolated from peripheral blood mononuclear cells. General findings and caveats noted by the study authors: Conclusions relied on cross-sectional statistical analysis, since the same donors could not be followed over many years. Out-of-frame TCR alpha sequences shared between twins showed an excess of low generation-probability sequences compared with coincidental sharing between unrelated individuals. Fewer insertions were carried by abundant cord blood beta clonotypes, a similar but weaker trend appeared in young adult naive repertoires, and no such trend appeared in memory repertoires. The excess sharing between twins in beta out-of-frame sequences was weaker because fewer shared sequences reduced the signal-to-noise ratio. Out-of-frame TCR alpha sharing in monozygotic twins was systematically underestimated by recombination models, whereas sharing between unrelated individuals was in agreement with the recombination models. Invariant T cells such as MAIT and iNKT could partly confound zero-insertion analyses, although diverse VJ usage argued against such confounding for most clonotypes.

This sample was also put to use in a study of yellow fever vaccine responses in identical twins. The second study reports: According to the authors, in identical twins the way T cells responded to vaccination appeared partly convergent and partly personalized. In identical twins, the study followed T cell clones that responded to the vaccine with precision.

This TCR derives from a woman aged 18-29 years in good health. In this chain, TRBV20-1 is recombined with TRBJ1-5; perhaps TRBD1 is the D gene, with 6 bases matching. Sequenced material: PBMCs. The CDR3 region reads CSARPPGARGQPQHF. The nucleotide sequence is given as TGCAGTGCTAGACCCCCGGGGGCTCGTGGGCAGCCCCAGCATTTT.